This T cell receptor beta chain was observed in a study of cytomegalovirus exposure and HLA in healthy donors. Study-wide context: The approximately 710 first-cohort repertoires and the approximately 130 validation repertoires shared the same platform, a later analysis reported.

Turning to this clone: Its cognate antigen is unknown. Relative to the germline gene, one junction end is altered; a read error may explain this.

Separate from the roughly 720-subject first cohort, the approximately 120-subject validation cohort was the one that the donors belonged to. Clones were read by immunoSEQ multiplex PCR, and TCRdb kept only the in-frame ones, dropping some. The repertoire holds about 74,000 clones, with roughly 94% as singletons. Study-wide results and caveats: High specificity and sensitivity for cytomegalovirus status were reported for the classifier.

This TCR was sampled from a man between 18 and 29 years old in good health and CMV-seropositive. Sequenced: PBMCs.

CDR3 sequence reads: CASSVGQGLDF. CDR3 DNA sequence: TGTGCCAGCAGCGTGGGACAGGGTCTGGATTTT. The gene calls are TRBV2 and TRBJ1-5, with 9 bases aligning to TRBD1. Germline CDR1 is SNHLY and CDR2 is FYNNEI. The CDR3 consists of 11 residues.